This T cell receptor beta chain was observed in a study of technical replicates of blood from a few donors. TCRdb's table, derived via immunoSEQ multiplex PCR, lists solely in-frame clones and lacks some. The repertoire holds about 16,000 clones, about 87% seen once, with 9% to 15% in the top ten. Germline V CDR1 and CDR2: SNHLY, FYNNEI. The V and J ends lost 6 bases and 9 bases respectively, with 39 bases between them. This CDR3 region has 21 residues. The clonotype was recovered from a human donor in good health. The sample taken for sequencing was PBMCs. The chain joins TRBV2 to TRBJ2-1; no firm D call. The CDR3 DNA is TGTGCCAGCAGCCGTGTTTCCCAGTCCCCCCTGGAGAATAATCCGCCCCTTGAGCAGTTCTTC. It specifies CASSRVSQSPLENNPPLEQFF.